What follows are 30 T cell receptor beta chains derived from one specimen sequenced in a study of CD8+ T cells in alopecia areata. The treatment here: oral pan-JAK inhibitor, 5-10 mg twice daily. cDNA reverse transcribed from extracted RNA served as the sequencing template. The protocol was immunoSEQ multiplex PCR, while the TCRdb copy is restricted to in-frame clones and leaves out a portion. Of 150,000 to 200,000 clones in the sample, less than 70% were seen once. Sequenced here: CD4+ T cells sorted from blood, sampled around week 49, from a patient treated with tofacitinib. The receptor set was obtained from a human donor with alopecia areata.

The chain is built from TRBV29-1 and TRBJ2-5; 8 bases align to TRBD1. Germline V lookup: CDR1 SQVTM, CDR2 ANQGSEA. This CDR3 comprises 15 residues. V was clipped by 0 bases and J by 4 bases; unmatched bases: 7. The CDR3 DNA sequence: TGCAGCGTTGAAGATCGGCCAACAGGGGGAGAGACCCAGTACTTC. It yields the protein CSVEDRPTGGETQYF.

The chain couples TRBV5-1 to TRBJ2-3; D ambiguous. The V and J ends lost 2 bases and 2 bases respectively, with 12 bases between them. The germline V gene encodes CDR1 SGHRS and CDR2 YFSETQ. The CDR3 is 15 residues long. CDR3 nucleotides: TGCGCCAGCAGCTTTGTAGAAGTTCTCACAGATACGCAGTATTTT. Amino acids: CASSFVEVLTDTQYF.

The chain employs TRBV4-3 and TRBJ1-2; a weak D match, TRBD1 (6 bases). The CDR3 totals 15 residues. Germline assignment: CDR1 LGHNA and CDR2 YSLEER. V shed 0 bases and J shed 6 bases, with 14 bases lying between them. CDR3 region: CASSQESPGANGYTF. DNA of the CDR3: TGCGCCAGCAGCCAAGAATCTCCGGGGGCGAATGGCTACACCTTC.

The CDR3 protein is CASAGTGGYQPQHF. The CDR3 DNA sequence: TGTGCCAGCGCCGGGACAGGGGGTTATCAGCCCCAGCATTTT. The chain combines TRBV25-1 with TRBJ1-5; 11 bases align to TRBD1. This CDR3 comprises 14 residues. Germline trimming cut 8 bases from V and 5 bases from J; bases unmatched to any gene: 5. CDR1 is MGHDK and CDR2 is SYGVNS in the germline V gene.

The genes are TRBV27 and TRBJ1-2; no clear D gene. The length of the CDR3 is 13 residues. V lost 4 bases and J 5 bases, leaving 11 bases between the germline ends. Germline V lookup: CDR1 MNHEY, CDR2 SMNVEV (reference sequence). The chain's CDR3 is CASSSASGYGYTF. The CDR3 DNA reads TGTGCCAGCAGTTCGGCAAGCGGGTATGGCTACACCTTC.

This chain connects TRBV6-5 to TRBJ1-4, with 8 bases fitting TRBD1. The ends lost 5 bases at V and 5 bases at J; junction bases unmatched: 4. The CDR3 sequence is 14 residues long. CDR1 is MNHEY, CDR2 SVGAGI, per germline. CDR3 DNA sequence: TGTGCCAGCAGTCCGCAGGGGGCGAATGAAAAACTGTTTTTT. Encoded protein: CASSPQGANEKLFF.

The chain links TRBV4-1 to TRBJ2-7; D might be TRBD1 or TRBD2, each matching 5 bases. Trimming took off 4 bases at V and 4 bases at J, with 11 bases between the two ends. Germline V CDR1 and CDR2: MGHRA, YSYEKL. This CDR3 region has 13 residues. The CDR3 loop is CASSPGTQYEQYF. The CDR3 DNA reads TGCGCCAGCAGCCCCGGGACCCAATACGAGCAGTACTTC.

V and J are TRBV29-1 and TRBJ1-2; no clear D. Deletions cut 3 bases from V and 7 bases from J, with 3 bases between. Germline CDR1 and CDR2: SQVTM and ANQGSEA. The CDR3 runs to 9 residues. The CDR3 loop reads CSVDLGYTF. In DNA form, the CDR3 reads TGCAGCGTTGACCTTGGCTACACCTTC.

The CDR3 loop is CASSLRTVETQYF. For the CDR3, the DNA is TGTGCCAGCAGCTTACGCACTGTAGAGACCCAGTACTTC. V is TRBV7-7 and J is TRBJ2-5; no firm D call. V was clipped by 2 bases and J by 4 bases, with 8 bases between them. CDR3 length: 13 amino acids. The germline V gene has CDR1 SSHAT and CDR2 FNYEAQ (reference sequence).

The chain couples TRBV5-1 to TRBJ2-1; D perhaps matches TRBD1 (6 bases). V was shortened by 0 bases and J by 5 bases, with 18 bases between the two germline ends. CDR3 length: 17 residues. CDR1 and CDR2 from the germline V gene are SGHRS and YFSETQ. The CDR3 loop reads CASSLAAFSRGDNEQFF. In DNA, the CDR3 is TGCGCCAGCAGCTTGGCCGCTTTCTCCAGGGGAGACAATGAGCAGTTCTTC. Variable domain in full (rest from reference TRBV5-1 and TRBJ2-1): KAGVTQTPRYLIKTRGQQVTLSCSPISGHRSVSWYQQTPGQGLQFLFEYFSETQRNKGNFPGRFSGRQFSNSRSEMNVSTLELGDSALYLCASSLAAFSRGDNEQFFGPGTRLTVL.

The table lists this clone with a few counts. CDR3 coding DNA: TGTGCCAGCCTCCGGGGGGTGAACACTGAAGCTTTCTTT. Residues: CASLRGVNTEAFF. This chain connects TRBV7-9 to TRBJ1-1, with D maybe TRBD1 (5 bases). The V and J ends lost 8 bases and 0 bases respectively, with 10 bases between them. CDR3 length: 13 residues. Germline loops: CDR1 SEHNR, CDR2 FQNEAQ (reference sequence).

This clone was counted only a few times. The chain uses TRBV5-1 and TRBJ1-4; no clear D. V lost 6 bases, J lost 6 bases, and 15 bases lay in between. Germline V lookup: CDR1 SGHRS, CDR2 YFSETQ. This CDR3 comprises 14 residues. The CDR3 DNA follows: TGCGCCAGCACACGAGACTCTACGGATGAAAAACTGTTTTTT. Amino acids: CASTRDSTDEKLFF. The full variable domain, rest sourced from reference TRBV5-1 and TRBJ1-4, is KAGVTQTPRYLIKTRGQQVTLSCSPISGHRSVSWYQQTPGQGLQFLFEYFSETQRNKGNFPGRFSGRQFSNSRSEMNVSTLELGDSALYLCASTRDSTDEKLFFGSGTQLSVL.

The V gene is TRBV6-1, the J gene TRBJ2-1; perhaps D is TRBD1 or TRBD2 (5 bases each). Germline V gene lookup returns CDR1 MNHNS and CDR2 SASEGT. The CDR3 totals 13 residues. The V and J ends lost 8 bases and 5 bases respectively, with 13 bases between them. The CDR3 bases are TGTGCCAGCCAGGGAAACGGGGACAATGAGCAGTTCTTC. As protein: CASQGNGDNEQFF.

The V call is TRBV7-2, the J call TRBJ2-2; D not resolved. CDR3 length: 15 amino acids. The germline CDR1 and CDR2 sequences are SGHTA and FQGNSA. Trimming left V 5 bases short and J 1 base short, with 11 bases between. As DNA, the CDR3 is TGTGCCAGCAGCCCCCGGACGGGGAACACCGGGGAGCTGTTTTTT. This encodes CASSPRTGNTGELFF.

The chain links TRBV5-6 to TRBJ2-1; D is uncertain. The germline V gene encodes CDR1 SGHDT and CDR2 YYEEEE. This CDR3 contains 14 residues. V was shortened by 7 bases and J by 0 bases, with 11 bases between the two germline ends. This CDR3 reads CASRPWSSYNEQFF. The DNA of the CDR3 is TGTGCCAGCCGGCCTTGGAGCTCCTACAATGAGCAGTTCTTC.

The chain couples TRBV30 to TRBJ2-1; TRBD2 agrees at 10 bases. Germline V gene data show CDR1 as GTSNPN and CDR2 as SVGIG (reference sequence). The CDR3 consists of 14 residues. With V trimmed by 4 bases and J by 6 bases, 6 bases remained unmatched. The CDR3: CAWIRTSGVNEQFF. CDR3 DNA: TGTGCCTGGATTCGGACTAGCGGTGTCAATGAGCAGTTCTTC.

This sequence joins TRBV7-2 and TRBJ2-3, with TRBD2 identical over 9 bases. Germline values: CDR1 SGHTA, CDR2 FQGNSA. There are 16 residues in the CDR3. Trimming took 4 bases from V and 2 from J; bases not matched to a gene: 7. CDR3 sequence reads: CASSSRLADTTDTQYF. DNA of the CDR3: TGTGCCAGCAGCTCCCGACTAGCGGACACCACAGATACGCAGTATTTT.

The rearrangement uses TRBV15 and TRBJ2-5; the D is unclear. Per germline, CDR1 LNHNV and CDR2 YYDKDF (reference sequence). V lost 0 bases and J lost 5, with 13 bases in between. The CDR3 runs to 15 residues. The CDR3 spells CATSRDMEPTETQYF. CDR3 bases: TGTGCCACCAGCAGAGATATGGAACCAACGGAGACCCAGTACTTC.

This clone has a handful of counts. The chain uses TRBV30 and TRBJ1-1; no clear D gene. The CDR3 contains 8 residues. CDR1 and CDR2 from the germline V gene are GTSNPN and SVGIG (reference sequence). The germline V and J ends were trimmed by 5 bases and 9 bases, with 4 bases remaining between them. CDR3 DNA: TGTGCCTGGGGTAAAGCTTTCTTT. It translates to CAWGKAFF.

V and J are TRBV2 and TRBJ1-5; D gene uncertain. V dropped 8 bases and J dropped 4 bases, with 12 bases sitting between them. The CDR3 has 13 amino acids. Germline V gene lookup returns CDR1 SNHLY and CDR2 FYNNEI. CDR3: CASGREGNQPQHF. The CDR3 DNA is TGTGCCAGCGGGAGGGAGGGTAATCAGCCCCAGCATTTT.

The V and J genes are TRBV30 and TRBJ2-7; 10 bases align to TRBD1. J gave up 8 bases and V 3 bases, and 7 bases lay outside the gene matches. The CDR3 consists of 13 residues. Germline CDR1 GTSNPN, CDR2 SVGIG (reference sequence). Here the CDR3 reads CAWSGDRGLKQYF. CDR3 nucleotide sequence: TGTGCCTGGAGCGGTGACAGGGGGCTCAAGCAGTACTTC. Looking up the rest from reference TRBV30 and TRBJ2-7 gives the full variable domain: SQTIHQWPATLVQPVGSPLSLECTVEGTSNPNLYWYRQAAGRGLQLLFYSVGIGQISSEVPQNLSASRPQDRQFILSSKKLLLSDSGFYLCAWSGDRGLKQYFGPGTRLTVT.

This sequence joins TRBV6-5 and TRBJ2-1; the D is unclear. The CDR3 spans 11 residues. Germline V gene data show CDR1 as MNHEY and CDR2 as SVGAGI. The ends were cut back, 5 bases at V and 4 bases at J, with 3 bases in the middle. The CDR3 nucleotides are TGTGCCAGCAGTAGATACAATGAGCAGTTCTTC. It specifies CASSRYNEQFF.

The chain uses TRBV5-4 and TRBJ1-1; D ambiguous. The CDR3 spans 13 residues. Germline assignment: CDR1 SGHNT and CDR2 YYREEE (reference sequence). The V end was cut by 1 base, the J end by 0 bases, with 4 bases between. The CDR3 reads CASSLWMNTEAFF. As DNA, the CDR3 is TGTGCCAGCAGCTTGTGGATGAACACTGAAGCTTTCTTT.

Only a few counts were recorded for this clone. The CDR3 reads CSGEPVLGQGGTQYF. For the CDR3, the DNA is TGCAGCGGAGAACCCGTTTTAGGGCAAGGAGGGACCCAGTACTTC. This chain links TRBV29-1 with TRBJ2-5, with D possibly matching TRBD2 (5 bases). Trimming cost V 7 bases and J 7 bases, with 25 bases left between them. The CDR3 length is 15 residues. Looked up from germline, CDR1 is SQVTM and CDR2 is ANQGSEA.

V and J are TRBV5-1 and TRBJ1-6; 9 bases match TRBD1. Germline values: CDR1 SGHRS, CDR2 YFSETQ. The CDR3 runs 14 residues. V was pared by 2 bases and J by 8 bases, with 2 bases of the junction left unmatched. DNA of the CDR3: TGCGCCAGCAGCTTCCGACAGGGGGATTCACCCCTCCACTTT. Protein sequence: CASSFRQGDSPLHF.

This chain links TRBV7-2 with TRBJ1-5; D is undetermined. Germline V gives CDR1 SGHTA, CDR2 FQGNSA. The CDR3 sequence is 14 residues long. The V gene lost 5 bases and the J gene lost 5 bases, with 13 bases spanning the gap. The DNA for the CDR3 is TGTGCCAGCAGCCCCATAGGTCGGGATCAGCCCCAGCATTTT. Amino acids: CASSPIGRDQPQHF.

J is TRBJ1-5 and V is TRBV9; D uncertain. V was shortened by 0 bases and J by 2 bases, with 6 bases between the two germline ends. The CDR3 consists of 14 residues. Germline V gene sequence: CDR1 SGDLS, CDR2 YYNGEE. CDR3 DNA sequence: TGTGCCAGCAGCGTAGGCGGACGCAATCAGCCCCAGCATTTT. Translation gives CASSVGGRNQPQHF.

This clone was recorded a few times. The rearrangement joins TRBV19 to TRBJ2-5; D remains ambiguous. V lost 4 bases and J lost 2, with 11 bases in between. The CDR3 runs to 14 residues. Germline V gene lookup returns CDR1 LNHDA and CDR2 SQIVND (reference sequence). The CDR3 DNA reads TGTGCCAGTAGTAGGAGTTCAGGTCAAGAGACCCAGTACTTC. Translating it yields CASSRSSGQETQYF.

This clone was counted ten times or more. The genes are TRBV2 and TRBJ2-7, with unresolved D. The V end lost 1 base, the J end lost 2 bases, and 9 bases lay between the germline ends. The CDR3 is 14 residues long. Per the germline V gene, CDR1 is SNHLY and CDR2 is FYNNEI. CDR3 sequence (DNA): TGTGCCAGCAGTGAAGATGTTTGGGCCTACGAGCAGTACTTC. It is translated as CASSEDVWAYEQYF. Complete variable domain (other parts from reference TRBV2 and TRBJ2-7): EPEVTQTPSHQVTQMGQEVILRCVPISNHLYFYWYRQILGQKVEFLVSFYNNEISEKSEIFDDQFSVERPDGSNFTLKIRSTKLEDSAMYFCASSEDVWAYEQYFGPGTRLTVT.

V gene TRBV6-5 combines with J gene TRBJ2-3; D not resolved. Germline V gene sequence: CDR1 MNHEY, CDR2 SVGAGI. The V gene lost 0 bases and the J gene lost 2 bases, with 3 bases spanning the gap. This CDR3 region has 13 residues. CDR3 residues: CASSYSPTDTQYF. CDR3 bases: TGTGCCAGCAGTTACTCTCCCACAGATACGCAGTATTTT.